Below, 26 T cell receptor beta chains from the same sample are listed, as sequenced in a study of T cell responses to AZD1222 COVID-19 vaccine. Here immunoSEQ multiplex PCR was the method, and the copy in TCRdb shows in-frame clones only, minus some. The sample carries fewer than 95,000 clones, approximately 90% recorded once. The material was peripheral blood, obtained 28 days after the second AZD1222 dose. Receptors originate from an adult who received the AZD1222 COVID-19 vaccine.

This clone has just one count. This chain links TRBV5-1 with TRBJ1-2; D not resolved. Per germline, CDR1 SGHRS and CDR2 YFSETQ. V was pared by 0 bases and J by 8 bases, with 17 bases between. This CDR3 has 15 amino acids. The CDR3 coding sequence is TGCGCCAGCAGCTTGGTTATCTCTAAGGGTACGGGCTACACCTTC. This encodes CASSLVISKGTGYTF.

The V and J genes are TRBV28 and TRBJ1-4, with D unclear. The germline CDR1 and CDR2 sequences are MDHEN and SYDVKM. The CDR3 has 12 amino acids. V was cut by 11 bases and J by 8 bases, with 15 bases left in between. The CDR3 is CAARPVGEKLFF. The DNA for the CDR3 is TGTGCCGCAAGACCCGTCGGAGAAAAACTGTTTTTT.

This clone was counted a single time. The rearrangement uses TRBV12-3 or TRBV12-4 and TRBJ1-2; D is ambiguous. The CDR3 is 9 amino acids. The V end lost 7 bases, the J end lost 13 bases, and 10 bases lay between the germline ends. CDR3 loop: CASISLSTF. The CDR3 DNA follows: TGTGCCAGCATATCGCTGAGCACCTTC.

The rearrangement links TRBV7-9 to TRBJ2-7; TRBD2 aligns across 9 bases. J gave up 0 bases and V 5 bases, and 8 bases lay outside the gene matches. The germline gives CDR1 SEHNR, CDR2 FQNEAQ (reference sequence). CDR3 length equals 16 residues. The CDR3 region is CASSRGSSGISYEQYF. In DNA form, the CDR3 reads TGTGCCAGCAGCCGCGGGTCTAGCGGGATCTCCTACGAGCAGTACTTC. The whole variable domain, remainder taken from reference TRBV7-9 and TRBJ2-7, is DTGVSQNPRHKITKRGQNVTFRCDPISEHNRLYWYRQTLGQGPEFLTYFQNEAQLEKSRLLSDRFSAERPKGSFSTLEIQRTEQGDSAMYLCASSRGSSGISYEQYFGPGTRLTVT.

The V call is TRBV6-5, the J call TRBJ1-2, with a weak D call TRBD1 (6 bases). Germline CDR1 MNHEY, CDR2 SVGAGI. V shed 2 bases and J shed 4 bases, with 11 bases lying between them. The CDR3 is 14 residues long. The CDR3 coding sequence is TGTGCCAGCAGTTACCTGGGGGCTAGCTATGGCTACACCTTC. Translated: CASSYLGASYGYTF.

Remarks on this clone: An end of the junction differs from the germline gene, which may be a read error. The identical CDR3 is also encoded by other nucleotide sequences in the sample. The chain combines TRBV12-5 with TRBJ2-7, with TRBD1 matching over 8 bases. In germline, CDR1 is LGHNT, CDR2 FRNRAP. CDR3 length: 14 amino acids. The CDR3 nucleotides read TGTGCTAGTGGCTTGGGGACAGGCGTCTACGAGCAGTACTTC. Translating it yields CASGLGTGVYEQYF.

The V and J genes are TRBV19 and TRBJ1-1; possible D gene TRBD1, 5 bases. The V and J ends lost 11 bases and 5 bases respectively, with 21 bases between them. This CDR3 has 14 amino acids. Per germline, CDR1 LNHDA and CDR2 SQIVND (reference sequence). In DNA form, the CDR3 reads TGTGCCTGTCGGGCGGGGGGGGTTTTTACTGAAGCTTTCTTT. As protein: CACRAGGVFTEAFF.

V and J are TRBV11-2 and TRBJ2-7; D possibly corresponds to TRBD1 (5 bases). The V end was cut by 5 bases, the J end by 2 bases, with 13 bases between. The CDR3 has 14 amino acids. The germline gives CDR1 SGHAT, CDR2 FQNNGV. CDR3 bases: TGTGCCAGCAGCGGGATTGACAGTACCTACGAGCAGTACTTC. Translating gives CASSGIDSTYEQYF.

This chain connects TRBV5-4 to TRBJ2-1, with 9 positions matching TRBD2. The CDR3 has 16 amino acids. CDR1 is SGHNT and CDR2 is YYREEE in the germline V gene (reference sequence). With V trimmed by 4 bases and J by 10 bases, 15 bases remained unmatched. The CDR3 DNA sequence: TGTGCCAGCAGCCCCTCGTGGCGGGGGGGCCCACACGAGCAGTTCTTC. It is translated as CASSPSWRGGPHEQFF. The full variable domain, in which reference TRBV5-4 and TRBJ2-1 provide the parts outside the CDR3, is ETGVTQSPTHLIKTRGQQVTLRCSSQSGHNTVSWYQQALGQGPQFIFQYYREEENGRGNFPPRFSGLQFPNYSSELNVNALELDDSALYLCASSPSWRGGPHEQFFGPGTRLTVL.

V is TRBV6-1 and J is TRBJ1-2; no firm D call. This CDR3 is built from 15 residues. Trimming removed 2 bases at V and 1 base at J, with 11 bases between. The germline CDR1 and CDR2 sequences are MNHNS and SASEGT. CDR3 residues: CASSEYLRINYGYTF. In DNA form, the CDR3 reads TGTGCCAGCAGTGAATATCTACGGATTAACTATGGCTACACCTTC.

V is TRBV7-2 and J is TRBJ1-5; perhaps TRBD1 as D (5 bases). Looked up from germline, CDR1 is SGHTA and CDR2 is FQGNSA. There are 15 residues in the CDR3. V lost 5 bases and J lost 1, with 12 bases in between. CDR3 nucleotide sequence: TGTGCCAGCAGCCTACAGACAGCCAGCAATCAGCCCCAGCATTTT. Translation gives CASSLQTASNQPQHF.

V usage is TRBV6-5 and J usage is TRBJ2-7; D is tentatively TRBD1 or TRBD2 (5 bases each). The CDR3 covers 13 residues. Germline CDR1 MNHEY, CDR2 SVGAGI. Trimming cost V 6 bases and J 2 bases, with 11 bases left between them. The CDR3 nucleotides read TGTGCCAGCAGGGGACCAAAAGCCTACGAGCAGTACTTC. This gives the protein CASRGPKAYEQYF.

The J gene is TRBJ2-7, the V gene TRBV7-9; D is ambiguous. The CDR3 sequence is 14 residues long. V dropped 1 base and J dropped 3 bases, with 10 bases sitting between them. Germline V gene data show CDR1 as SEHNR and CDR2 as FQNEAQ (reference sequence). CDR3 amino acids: CASSLGQVSYEQYF. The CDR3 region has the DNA TGTGCCAGCAGCTTAGGCCAAGTAAGCTACGAGCAGTACTTC. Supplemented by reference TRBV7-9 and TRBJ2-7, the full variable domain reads DTGVSQNPRHKITKRGQNVTFRCDPISEHNRLYWYRQTLGQGPEFLTYFQNEAQLEKSRLLSDRFSAERPKGSFSTLEIQRTEQGDSAMYLCASSLGQVSYEQYFGPGTRLTVT.

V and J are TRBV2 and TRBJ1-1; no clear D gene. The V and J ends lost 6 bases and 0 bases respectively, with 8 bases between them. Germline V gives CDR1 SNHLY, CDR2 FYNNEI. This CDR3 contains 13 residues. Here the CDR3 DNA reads TGTGCCAGCAGGGTACAGATGAACACTGAAGCTTTCTTT. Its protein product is CASRVQMNTEAFF.

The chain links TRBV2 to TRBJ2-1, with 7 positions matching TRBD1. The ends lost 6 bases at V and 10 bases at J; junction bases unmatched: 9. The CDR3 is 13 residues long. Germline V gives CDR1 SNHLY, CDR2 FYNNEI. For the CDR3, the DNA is TGTGCCAGCAGATCTAGGGGGCTAGGCGAGCAGTTCTTC. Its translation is CASRSRGLGEQFF.

The CDR3, as DNA: TGTGCCAGCGGACGGATAGACGGTGAAAAACTGTTTTTT. Residues: CASGRIDGEKLFF. The chain has TRBV7-2 and TRBJ1-4; D gene unclear. CDR3 length: 13 amino acids. CDR1 is SGHTA, CDR2 FQGNSA, per germline. Deletions cut 8 bases from V and 7 bases from J, with 14 bases between.

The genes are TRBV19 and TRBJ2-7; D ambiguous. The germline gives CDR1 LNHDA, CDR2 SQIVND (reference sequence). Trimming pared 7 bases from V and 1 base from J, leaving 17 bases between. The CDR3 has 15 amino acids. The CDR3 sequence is CASTQNHDTSYEQYF. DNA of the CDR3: TGTGCCAGTACCCAAAATCACGACACGTCCTACGAGCAGTACTTC.

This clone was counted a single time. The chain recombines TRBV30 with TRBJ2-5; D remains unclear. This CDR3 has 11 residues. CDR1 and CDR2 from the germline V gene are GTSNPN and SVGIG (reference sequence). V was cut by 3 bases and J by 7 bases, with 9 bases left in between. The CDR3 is CAWSFKGTQYF. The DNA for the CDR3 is TGTGCCTGGAGCTTTAAGGGGACCCAGTACTTC.

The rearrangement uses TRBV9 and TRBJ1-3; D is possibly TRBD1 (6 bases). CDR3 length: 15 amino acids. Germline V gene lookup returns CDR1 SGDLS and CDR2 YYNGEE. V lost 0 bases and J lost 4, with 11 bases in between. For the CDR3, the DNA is TGTGCCAGCAGCGTAGGGACAGTCTCAGGAAACACCATATATTTT. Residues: CASSVGTVSGNTIYF.

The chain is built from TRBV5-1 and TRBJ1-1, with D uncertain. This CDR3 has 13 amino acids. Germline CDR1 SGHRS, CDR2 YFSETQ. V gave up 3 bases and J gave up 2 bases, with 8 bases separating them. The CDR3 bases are TGCGCCAGCAGCTGGGCGGTAAACACTGAAGCTTTCTTT. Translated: CASSWAVNTEAFF.

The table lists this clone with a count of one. The CDR3 nucleotides are TGTGCCAGCAGCTGGGGACAGGACACTGAAGCTTTCTTT. It yields the protein CASSWGQDTEAFF. The V call is TRBV6-5, the J call TRBJ1-1; 8 bases match TRBD1. The germline CDR1 and CDR2 sequences are MNHEY and SVGAGI. Losses at the gene ends were 6 bases for V and 3 bases for J; bases not matched to a gene: 3. CDR3 size: 13 residues.

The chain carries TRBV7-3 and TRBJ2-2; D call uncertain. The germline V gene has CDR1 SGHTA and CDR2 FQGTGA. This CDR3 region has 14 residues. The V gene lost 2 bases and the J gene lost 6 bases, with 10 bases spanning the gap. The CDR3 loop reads CASSLSTVAGELFF. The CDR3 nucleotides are TGTGCCAGCAGCTTATCCACGGTGGCCGGGGAGCTGTTTTTT.

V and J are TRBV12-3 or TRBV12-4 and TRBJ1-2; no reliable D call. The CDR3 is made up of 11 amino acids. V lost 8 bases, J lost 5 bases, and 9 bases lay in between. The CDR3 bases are TGTGCCAGCGGGGAGGGTTATGGCTACACCTTC. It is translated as CASGEGYGYTF.

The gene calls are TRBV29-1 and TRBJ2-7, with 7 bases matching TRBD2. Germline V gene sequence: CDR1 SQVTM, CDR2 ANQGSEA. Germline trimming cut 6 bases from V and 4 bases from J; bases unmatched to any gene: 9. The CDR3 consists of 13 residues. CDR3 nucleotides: TGCAGCGTCTGGGGAGGGGTTAAGTACGAGCAGTACTTC. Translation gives CSVWGGVKYEQYF.

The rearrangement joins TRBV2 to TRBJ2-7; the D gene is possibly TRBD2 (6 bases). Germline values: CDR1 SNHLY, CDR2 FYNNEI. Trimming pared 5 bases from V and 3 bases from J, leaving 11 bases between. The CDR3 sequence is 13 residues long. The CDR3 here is CASSIGGVYEQYF. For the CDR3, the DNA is TGTGCCAGCAGTATAGGAGGGGTCTACGAGCAGTACTTC.

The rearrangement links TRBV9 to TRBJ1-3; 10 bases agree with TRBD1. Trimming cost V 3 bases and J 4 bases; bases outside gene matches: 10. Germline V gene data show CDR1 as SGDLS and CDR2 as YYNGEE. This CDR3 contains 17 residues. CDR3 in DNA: TGTGCCAGCAGCGCTGAAGACAGGGGGCTTTCAGGAAACACCATATATTTT. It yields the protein CASSAEDRGLSGNTIYF. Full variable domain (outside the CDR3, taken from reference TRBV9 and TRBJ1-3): DSGVTQTPKHLITATGQRVTLRCSPRSGDLSVYWYQQSLDQGLQFLIQYYNGEERAKGNILERFSAQQFPDLHSELNLSSLELGDSALYFCASSAEDRGLSGNTIYFGEGSWLTVV.